The clone carrying this T cell receptor (beta chain) was counted only a few times. The PCR contained 60 Vbeta and 13 Jbeta primers. The repertoire was sequenced with immunoSEQ multiplex PCR; TCRdb's copy has only in-frame clones and lacks some. The sample carries 110,000 or so clones, more than 80% recorded once. The source of the sample is a study of cytomegalovirus exposure and HLA in healthy donors. Study in general: Early on, a data release was issued that held some 91 million unique TCRs from HLA-typed donors.

The germline V gene encodes CDR1 LNHDA and CDR2 SQIVND (reference sequence). The length of the CDR3 is 15 residues. V lost 6 bases to trimming and J lost 6 bases, with 20 bases between them. The V call is TRBV19, the J call TRBJ1-1; D is perhaps TRBD1 (5 bases). Sequenced material: PBMCs. This receptor was identified in a man aged 35-49 years in good health and CMV-seronegative. In DNA, the CDR3 is TGTGCCAGTAGCCGCTGGGAGGGGATTAATTCTGAAGCTTTCTTT. Translation gives CASSRWEGINSEAFF.